This T cell receptor (beta chain) was sequenced during a study of cytotoxic CD8 clonotypes in ibrutinib-treated CLL (dated by TCRdb to the early 2020s). In terms of the full investigation: The cohort included roughly 15 treatment-naive and ten to eleven relapsed/refractory patients; 17 to 18 were IGHV unmutated. Response samples were taken after a median of approximately 12 months on treatment, ranging from about 6 to 40 months. On average, each sample had approximately 250,000 productive templates and under 95,000 productive rearrangements. Cryopreserved peripheral blood mononuclear cells were obtained prior to treatment, at the time of response, and at either disease progression or sustained remission. Of the roughly 86 people in the trial, around 25 had longitudinal samples available. Responses were partial in approximately 24 patients and complete in 2; after median about 63 months follow-up, about 14 stayed in remission and about twelve progressed. Patients were still on ibrutinib when every remission and progressive disease sample was collected. The investigation overall reported the following: Baseline clonality was found to be higher than that of age-matched healthy donors and was strongly correlated with circulating CD8+ T-cell counts. Public clonotypes were found to be uncommon and were observed to contract or remain stable during treatment; the increase in clonality was shown to reflect expansion of private clonotypes at ibrutinib response. Sampling times were not matched between sustained-remission and progressing patients, and lymph node repertoires were not studied. Clonality increased at ibrutinib response, stayed stable in sustained remission, and fell back toward baseline at progression.

With respect to this clone: Its antigen is currently not known. No base quality information exists; no much larger clone differs at one position.

A MiSeq instrument was used for deep resolution sequencing, which targeted depths ranging from 1 in 1 million up to 1 in 200,000 T cells, with coverage averaging 10x for each clonotype. TCR beta libraries were generated with the immunoSEQ hsTCRB Kit. For the original study's pipeline: ImmunoSEQ Data Assistant and ImmunoSEQ Analyzer were used for data analysis, and V, D and J genes were assigned according to IMGT definitions. Clonality, which ranges from 0 to 1, was calculated by subtracting the normalized Shannon entropy of productive rearrangement frequencies from one. Only overrepresented clonotypes making up at least 0.05% of each patient's repertoire were included in the public clonotype analysis. Roughly 13 age-matched healthy donor repertoires from immuneACCESS served as clonality controls. TCRdb took over this immuneACCESS table, retaining in-frame rearrangements with V and J assigned. Such tables are incomplete; in checked studies, under half of the missing clones stem from an unresolved V gene, and the remainder is unexplained. V, J and clone size are taken as reported in that table, and D and trimming were inferred from the DNA itself. The sample table contains 52,000 or so clones; only one count was recorded for roughly 54% of them. The ten largest clones capture roughly 25% of the sample.

Trimming removed 4 bases from V and 1 base from J, leaving 7 bases between the germline ends. Including the terminal cysteine and phenylalanine, the CDR3 comprises 13 residues. Here the CDR3 DNA is all that survives: 39 bases in frame from base 1. Reading the germline V gene gives CDR1 LGHNA and CDR2 YSLEER. Sample time point, as interpreted from the label and publication: progressive disease on ibrutinib. For TCR beta library preparation, roughly 2 micrograms of genomic DNA were extracted from the cryopreserved PBMCs. Longitudinal blood samples from CLL patients receiving ibrutinib monotherapy were subjected to high-throughput TCR beta sequencing. The patients took part in an open-label, single-center phase 2 trial of ibrutinib monotherapy.

The source material was PBMCs, sampled at disease progression, from a patient treated with ibrutinib. The rearrangement combines TRBV4-3 with TRBJ1-2; 5 matching bases give a weak D call of TRBD1. The clonotype comes from a human donor with chronic lymphocytic leukemia. The DNA is TGCGCCAGCAGCCGAGACAGTAACTATGGCTACACCTTC. It translates to CASSRDSNYGYTF.